One sample yielded the 31 T cell receptor beta chains listed below, sequenced in a study of T cells in Graves' hyperthyroidism and ophthalmopathy. RNA transcripts provided the source from which TCR beta CDR3 regions were amplified. HTBI primers were the set used in a first-round RT-PCR of the TCR CDR3. TCRdb re-called the multiplex PCR reads through MiXCR, storing one row per CDR3 protein. This table has about 770,000 distinct CDR3 sequences, around a sixth appearing once. Sequencing used blood. These receptors were collected from a woman aged 45-65 years with Graves' hyperthyroidism that later progressed to Graves' ophthalmopathy.

This clonotype was picked up a small number of times. The CDR3 region has the DNA TGCAGCGTTGATTCGACAGGGTTAGGCTATGGCTACACCTTC. This gives the protein CSVDSTGLGYGYTF. The chain couples TRBV29-1 to TRBJ1-2, with 7 bases matching TRBD1. V trimming: 3 bases; J trimming: 4 bases; junction bases outside the gene matches: 8. CDR3 length: 14 amino acids. CDR1 and CDR2 from the germline V gene are SQVTM and ANQGSEA.

This clonotype was counted at least ten times. This sequence joins TRBV12-3 or TRBV12-4 and TRBJ1-1, with D unclear. V shed 6 bases and J shed 11 bases, with 19 bases lying between them. The CDR3 spans 13 residues. The CDR3: CASSRDALRKAFF. CDR3 sequence (DNA): TGTGCCAGCAGCCGAGATGCCCTCCGGAAGGCTTTCTTT.

The chain combines TRBV12-3 or TRBV12-4 with TRBJ1-5; TRBD1 might be the D (6 bases). This CDR3 is built from 11 residues. V dropped 8 bases and J dropped 5 bases, with 7 bases sitting between them. Here the CDR3 reads CASAGDQPQHF. Written as DNA, the CDR3 is TGTGCCAGCGCAGGGGATCAGCCCCAGCATTTT.

The chain has TRBV2 and TRBJ1-6; the D is unclear. The V gene's germline CDR1 is SNHLY and CDR2 FYNNEI. V lost 3 bases and J lost 0, with 18 bases in between. CDR3 size: 19 residues. The CDR3 is CASSERHDEVGSYNSPLHF. CDR3 DNA: TGTGCCAGCAGTGAGCGACATGATGAAGTCGGCTCCTATAATTCACCCCTCCACTTT.

This chain joins TRBV7-6 and TRBJ1-2; the match to TRBD1 covers 7 bases. The CDR3 consists of 14 residues. Trimming cost V 4 bases and J 2 bases; bases outside gene matches: 4. Germline CDR1 is SGHVS and CDR2 is FNYEAQ. The CDR3 sequence: CASSSTTGNYGYTF. CDR3 bases: TGTGCCAGCAGCTCGACGACAGGGAACTATGGCTACACCTTC.

This clonotype has a count of ten or more. The chain is built from TRBV5-1 and TRBJ2-7, with D perhaps given as TRBD1 or TRBD2 (6 bases each). V shed 0 bases and J shed 6 bases, with 19 bases lying between them. Germline V lookup: CDR1 SGHRS, CDR2 YFSETQ. CDR3 length equals 16 residues. Written as DNA, the CDR3 is TGCGCCAGCAGCTTGGCCCTTTGGGCGGAGGGGGGCGAGCAGTACTTC. Its protein is CASSLALWAEGGEQYF.

This chain links TRBV7-3 with TRBJ1-2; 7 nucleotides line up with TRBD1. After removal of 3 bases from V and 7 bases from J, the junction contained 8 bases not matched to a gene. This CDR3 has 14 amino acids. Germline V gives CDR1 SGHTA, CDR2 FQGTGA. CDR3 protein: CASSFSTGEFGYTF. The CDR3 nucleotides are TGTGCCAGCAGCTTCTCTACAGGGGAGTTTGGCTACACCTTC.

This clonotype was counted many times. The chain uses TRBV5-5 and TRBJ1-1; D uncertain. The germline gives CDR1 SGHKS, CDR2 YYEKEE (reference sequence). V lost 2 bases and J lost 6, with 14 bases in between. The CDR3 spans 14 residues. CDR3: CASSFTGSHPEAFF. In DNA, the CDR3 is TGTGCCAGCAGCTTCACCGGGAGCCACCCTGAAGCTTTCTTT.

This clonotype turned up a few times. The genes are TRBV2 and TRBJ2-5; 7 nucleotides match TRBD1. Unmatched junction bases numbered 18, after V lost 6 bases and J lost 2 bases. This CDR3 has 18 residues. Germline loops: CDR1 SNHLY, CDR2 FYNNEI. The CDR3 DNA is TGTGCCAGCAGGCCCTTCAACAGGGGTGGAATACTACAAGAGACCCAGTACTTC. It encodes CASRPFNRGGILQETQYF.

This clonotype was recorded at least ten times. The chain couples TRBV12-3 or TRBV12-4 to TRBJ1-1; D gene uncertain. CDR3 size: 13 residues. The V gene lost 6 bases and the J gene lost 1 base, with 9 bases spanning the gap. The CDR3 DNA reads TGTGCCAGCAGGAACCAGGAGAACACTGAAGCTTTCTTT. Its translation is CASRNQENTEAFF.

This clonotype was counted only a few times. The V call is TRBV9, the J call TRBJ2-7; D remains ambiguous. Trimming took 0 bases from V and 6 from J, leaving 10 bases between them. CDR3 length equals 13 residues. CDR1 and CDR2 (germline): SGDLS, YYNGEE. In nucleotides, the CDR3 is TGTGCCAGCAGCGTAGTGTCATCGGGCGAGCAGTACTTC. This codes for CASSVVSSGEQYF.

This clonotype was found many times. The chain couples TRBV11-2 to TRBJ2-7; TRBD1 agrees at 9 bases. Per germline, CDR1 SGHAT and CDR2 FQNNGV. The CDR3 is 14 amino acids. Trimming took 5 bases from V and 6 from J; bases not matched to a gene: 8. In DNA form, the CDR3 reads TGTGCCAGCAGCCCCGGGACAGGGCTTTCCGAGCAGTACTTC. Its protein product is CASSPGTGLSEQYF.

The table lists this clonotype with a few counts. The V gene is TRBV19, the J gene TRBJ1-2; 11 positions match TRBD1. The CDR3 spans 15 residues. With 7 bases clipped from V and 1 base from J, the junction kept 5 bases outside the gene matches. The germline CDR1 and CDR2 sequences are LNHDA and SQIVND (reference sequence). The CDR3 loop reads CASTDGTGGNYGYTF. The CDR3 DNA follows: TGTGCCAGTACCGACGGGACAGGGGGTAACTATGGCTACACCTTC.

In its sample, this clonotype was seen many times. The chain recombines TRBV5-1 with TRBJ2-7; TRBD2 matches 8 bases. The end of the DNA fits TRBJ2-1 better, so the J call may be wrong. The CDR3 consists of 14 residues. The germline gives CDR1 SGHRS, CDR2 YFSETQ. CDR3 in DNA: TGCGCCAGCAGCTTCTACGGGGGGGCCTACGAGCAGTTCTTC. Protein: CASSFYGGAYEQFF.

The chain combines TRBV19 with TRBJ2-1, with D maybe TRBD1 (5 bases). The CDR3 is 12 amino acids. In germline, CDR1 is LNHDA, CDR2 SQIVND (reference sequence). Trimming took off 5 bases at V and 9 bases at J, with 11 bases between the two ends. The DNA for the CDR3 is TGTGCCAGTAGTTACTCGCAGGGTGAGCAGTTCTTC. It specifies CASSYSQGEQFF.

This clonotype was seen repeatedly, ten times or more. J is TRBJ2-7 and V is TRBV18; possible D gene TRBD1, 6 bases. Between the trimmed V and J ends, which lost 1 base and 3 bases, there was a span of 7 bases. Germline V gene lookup returns CDR1 KGHSH and CDR2 LQKENI. This CDR3 is 13 amino acids long. CDR3 loop: CASSPLTGYEQYF. The CDR3 nucleotides are TGTGCCAGCTCACCACTGACAGGCTACGAGCAGTACTTC. Looking up the rest from reference TRBV18 and TRBJ2-7 gives the full variable domain: NAGVMQNPRHLVRRRGQEARLRCSPMKGHSHVYWYRQLPEEGLKFMVYLQKENIIDESGMPKERFSAEFPKEGPSILRIQQVVRGDSAAYFCASSPLTGYEQYFGPGTRLTVT.

This clonotype came up a few times. V usage is TRBV4-2 and J usage is TRBJ1-5; the D is unclear. V shed 0 bases and J shed 2 bases, with 11 bases lying between them. There are 16 residues in the CDR3. Germline V gene sequence: CDR1 LGHNA, CDR2 YNFKEQ. DNA for the CDR3: TGTGCCAGCAGCCAAGATTCAGGCGGAGGCAATCAGCCCCAGCATTTT. Translated, it gives CASSQDSGGGNQPQHF.

This clonotype was seen a handful of times. The J gene is TRBJ2-3, the V gene TRBV4-1; D is unresolved. The CDR3 covers 13 residues. V lost 5 bases to trimming and J lost 2 bases, with 8 bases between them. The germline V gene encodes CDR1 MGHRA and CDR2 YSYEKL. In nucleotides, the CDR3 is TGCGCCAGCAGCGGTAAGAACACAGATACGCAGTATTTT. It specifies CASSGKNTDTQYF.

Points on this clonotype: One end of the junction varies from germline; a read error may be responsible. The rearrangement uses TRBV5-1 and TRBJ2-1, with 9 bases that match TRBD2. This CDR3 has 17 residues. The germline CDR1 and CDR2 sequences are SGHRS and YFSETQ. CDR3 coding DNA: TGCGCCACCAGCGGGGGGAAACCGGGACAGTTACCGGATGAGCAGTTCTTC. This codes for CATSGGKPGQLPDEQFF.

The J gene is TRBJ2-1, the V gene TRBV4-1; tentatively, D is TRBD1 (5 bases). V dropped 0 bases and J dropped 7 bases, with 19 bases sitting between them. The CDR3 totals 17 residues. CDR1 and CDR2 from the germline V gene are MGHRA and YSYEKL. CDR3 nucleotide sequence: TGCGCCAGCAGCCAAGAAACCGCCCAGGGTTGGGCGAATGAGCAGTTCTTC. Translated: CASSQETAQGWANEQFF.

This clonotype was seen repeatedly, ten times or more. The chain is built from TRBV12-3 or TRBV12-4 and TRBJ1-1; D is uncertain. The ends were cut back, 5 bases at V and 4 bases at J, with 11 bases in the middle. The CDR3 spans 13 residues. The DNA of the CDR3 is TGTGCCAGCAGTCGGTCAGGCTCCACTGAAGCTTTCTTT. As protein: CASSRSGSTEAFF.

J is TRBJ1-4 and V is TRBV5-1; D ambiguous. Between the trimmed V and J ends, which lost 0 bases and 7 bases, there was a span of 19 bases. This CDR3 is built from 17 residues. Germline-derived CDR1 and CDR2 are SGHRS and YFSETQ. The DNA of the CDR3 is TGCGCCAGCAGCTTGGCAAAAGGATCTGGAAGCGGTGAAAAACTGTTTTTT. Residues: CASSLAKGSGSGEKLFF.

On this clonotype: This clone may be a read error of a much larger clone one base away. The J gene is TRBJ1-5, the V gene TRBV6-1; perhaps TRBD1 as D (5 bases). Per the germline V gene, CDR1 is MNHNS and CDR2 is SASEGT. CDR3 length equals 15 residues. With 8 bases removed from V and 0 bases from J, the gap between germline ends came to 14 bases. Here the CDR3 DNA reads TGTGCCAGCCTCAGGGCCGGATCTAGCAATCAGCCCCAGCATTTT. This codes for CASLRAGSSNQPQHF.

This clonotype was detected only a few times. This sequence joins TRBV6-1 and TRBJ2-3, with 10 bases that match TRBD2. This CDR3 comprises 14 residues. J was trimmed by 0 bases and V by 6 bases; bases with no gene match: 0. The germline V gene encodes CDR1 MNHNS and CDR2 SASEGT. Here the CDR3 DNA reads TGTGCCAGCAGACTAGCGGGGAGCACAGATACGCAGTATTTT. Its translation is CASRLAGSTDTQYF.

This clonotype has only a few counts. The V gene is TRBV9, the J gene TRBJ2-3; no firm D call. Trimming removed 2 bases at V and 0 bases at J, with 10 bases between. The CDR3 has 15 amino acids. CDR1 SGDLS and CDR2 YYNGEE come from the germline V gene. CDR3 sequence reads: CASSVSVTSTDTQYF. The CDR3 DNA reads as TGTGCCAGCAGCGTTAGTGTAACTAGCACAGATACGCAGTATTTT.

This clonotype was detected only a few times. The J gene is TRBJ2-3, the V gene TRBV3-1; D tentatively reads TRBD1 or TRBD2 (5 bases each). The CDR3 has 14 amino acids. Germline V gene lookup returns CDR1 LGHDT and CDR2 YNNKEL (reference sequence). V gave up 5 bases and J gave up 2 bases, with 11 bases separating them. CDR3 protein: CASSFTGATDTQYF. CDR3 coding DNA: TGTGCCAGCAGCTTCACCGGGGCCACAGATACGCAGTATTTT.

This clonotype was found a few times. V gene TRBV6-2 or TRBV6-3 combines with J gene TRBJ1-3; D is uncertain. Germline CDR1 is MNHEY and CDR2 is SVGEGT. Trimming took off 6 bases at V and 0 bases at J, with 18 bases between the two ends. The CDR3 covers 17 residues. CDR3: CASRLAWSADSGNTIYF. The CDR3 bases are TGTGCCAGCAGATTGGCTTGGTCAGCGGACTCTGGAAACACCATATATTTT.

The V gene is TRBV3-1, the J gene TRBJ1-2; no firm D call. Germline CDR1 and CDR2: LGHDT and YNNKEL (reference sequence). This CDR3 is built from 15 residues. V dropped 0 bases and J dropped 4 bases, with 12 bases sitting between them. CDR3 region: CASSQEKGFGYGYTF. As DNA, the CDR3 is TGTGCCAGCAGCCAAGAAAAAGGGTTTGGCTATGGCTACACCTTC.

This sequence joins TRBV12-3 or TRBV12-4 and TRBJ2-1; TRBD1 might be the D (6 bases). The CDR3 sequence is 13 residues long. With 7 bases removed from V and 3 bases from J, the gap between germline ends came to 10 bases. The chain's CDR3 is CASTRGFYNEQFF. CDR3 bases: TGTGCCAGCACAAGGGGGTTCTACAATGAGCAGTTCTTC.

This clonotype was counted a few times. This chain joins TRBV19 and TRBJ2-5; no definite D call. The CDR3 length is 15 residues. The germline V and J ends were trimmed by 3 bases and 3 bases, with 14 bases remaining between them. Germline V CDR1 and CDR2: LNHDA, SQIVND (reference sequence). Here the CDR3 DNA reads TGTGCCAGTAGTATCGGGTGGTCCACAAAAGAGACCCAGTACTTC. Encoded protein: CASSIGWSTKETQYF.

This clonotype was observed at least ten times. The chain recombines TRBV7-2 with TRBJ2-1, with D hard to call. Germline V gene lookup returns CDR1 SGHTA and CDR2 FQGNSA. The CDR3 has 14 amino acids. V lost 4 bases to trimming and J lost 0 bases, with 7 bases between them. The DNA of the CDR3 is TGTGCCAGCAGCTCCCTGGGCTCCTACAATGAGCAGTTCTTC. Protein sequence: CASSSLGSYNEQFF.